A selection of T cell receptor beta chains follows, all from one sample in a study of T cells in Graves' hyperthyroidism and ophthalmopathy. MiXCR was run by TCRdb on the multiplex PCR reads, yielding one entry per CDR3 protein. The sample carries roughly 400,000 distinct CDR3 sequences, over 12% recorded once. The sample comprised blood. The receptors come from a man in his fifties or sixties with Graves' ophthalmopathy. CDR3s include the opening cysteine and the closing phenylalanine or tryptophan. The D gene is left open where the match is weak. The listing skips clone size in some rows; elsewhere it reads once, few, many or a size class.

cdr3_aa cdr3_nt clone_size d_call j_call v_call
CSARDSFTSGNSYEQYF TGCAGTGCTAGAGATTCCTTCACTAGCGGCAACTCCTACGAGCAGTACTTC many TRBD2 TRBJ2-7 TRBV20-1
CAISESSGRALKTQYF TGTGCCATCAGTGAGTCGAGCGGGAGGGCCCTAAAGACCCAGTACTTC many TRBD2 TRBJ2-5 TRBV10-3
CAISESQGNTNEQFF TGTGCCATCAGTGAGTCGCAGGGCAATACCAATGAGCAGTTCTTC few . TRBJ2-1 TRBV10-3
CASSEVRGGGREYEQYF TGTGCCAGCAGTGAAGTCAGAGGAGGGGGGAGGGAATACGAGCAGTACTTC many . TRBJ2-7 TRBV2
CASSPVTAGLGGFADTQYF TGTGCCAGCTCACCAGTTACCGCGGGACTAGGAGGATTCGCAGATACGCAGTATTTT many TRBD2 TRBJ2-3 TRBV18
CASSEGFGGNQPQHF TGTGCCAGCAGTGAAGGGTTCGGGGGGAATCAGCCCCAGCATTTT many . TRBJ1-5 TRBV6-1
CASREGGSSYNEQFF TGCGCCAGCCGGGAGGGCGGGAGCTCCTACAATGAGCAGTTCTTC many TRBD2 TRBJ2-1 TRBV5-1
CASSQDPAEVSSYEQYF TGCGCCAGCAGCCAAGATCCGGCTGAAGTAAGCTCCTACGAGCAGTACTTC . . TRBJ2-7 TRBV4-1
CSVEDRTLAKNIQYF TGCAGCGTTGAGGACAGGACCTTAGCCAAAAACATTCAGTACTTC . TRBD1 TRBJ2-4 TRBV29-1
CSAAKGSDTQYF TGCAGTGCTGCCAAGGGGTCAGATACGCAGTATTTT many . TRBJ2-3 TRBV20-1
CSATEGGRATDTQYF TGCAGTGCCACCGAGGGCGGGAGGGCCACAGATACGCAGTATTTT many TRBD2 TRBJ2-3 TRBV20-1
CASSEGQVHYEQYF TGCGCCAGCAGTGAGGGACAGGTTCACTACGAGCAGTACTTC . TRBD1 TRBJ2-7 TRBV10-2
CASSTSTGELFF TGTGCCAGCAGCACCTCCACCGGGGAGCTGTTTTTT few . TRBJ2-2 TRBV9
CASSLDPGTGSYEQYF TGTGCCAGCAGTCTAGATCCCGGGACAGGGAGCTACGAGCAGTACTTC many TRBD1 TRBJ2-7 TRBV28
CASSGRPRGLNEQFF TGTGCCAGCAGCGGACGTCCCAGGGGGCTCAATGAGCAGTTCTTC many TRBD1 TRBJ2-1 TRBV3-1
CASSLGATTNNEQFF TGCGCCAGCAGCTTGGGTGCTACCACTAACAATGAGCAGTTCTTC few . TRBJ2-1 TRBV5-1
CASSVGQFSGNTIYF TGTGCCAGCAGCGTAGGACAGTTCTCTGGAAACACCATATATTTT . . TRBJ1-3 TRBV2
CASSAHSGRPVPEQFF TGTGCCAGCAGCGCCCACAGCGGGAGGCCTGTCCCGGAGCAGTTCTTC few TRBD2 TRBJ2-1 TRBV9
CSVTSGSSRSYNEQFF TGCAGCGTTACTAGCGGGTCTTCCAGGTCCTACAATGAGCAGTTCTTC many TRBD2 TRBJ2-1 TRBV29-1
CASSLSWGETQYF TGCGCCAGCAGCCTGTCCTGGGGAGAGACCCAGTACTTC many . TRBJ2-5 TRBV4-1
CSARVVTGPSTDTQYF TGCAGTGCTAGAGTAGTGACAGGACCTAGCACAGATACGCAGTATTTT many . TRBJ2-3 TRBV20-1
CASSIKDMGNEQFF TGTGCCAGTAGTATAAAGGACATGGGCAATGAGCAGTTCTTC . . TRBJ2-1 TRBV19
CASSLTSGRSYNEQFF TGTGCCAGCAGCTTGACTAGCGGACGCTCCTACAATGAGCAGTTCTTC . TRBD2 TRBJ2-1 TRBV7-8
CASSYSAGGKNIRYF TGTGCCAGCAGTTATAGTGCGGGGGGCAAAAACATTCGGTACTTC . TRBD2 TRBJ2-4 TRBV6-2/TRBV6-3
CASSLDPGIGQETQYF TGCGCCAGCAGCTTGGACCCTGGGATCGGCCAAGAGACCCAGTACTTC many . TRBJ2-5 TRBV5-1
CATENAVNSRSGQPQHF TGTGCCACCGAAAATGCCGTCAACTCGCGCTCGGGACAGCCCCAGCATTTT many . TRBJ1-5 TRBV6-1
CASSQGLAGKFF TGTGCCAGCAGTCAAGGACTAGCGGGAAAGTTCTTC few TRBD2 TRBJ2-1 TRBV12-3/TRBV12-4
CASTAGNSYEQYF TGTGCCAGCACTGCGGGAAACTCCTACGAGCAGTACTTC many . TRBJ2-7 TRBV11-1
CASSSYLLELAGGGYNEQFF TGTGCCAGCAGCTCTTACCTCCTTGAACTAGCGGGAGGAGGGTACAATGAGCAGTTCTTC few TRBD2 TRBJ2-1 TRBV5-5
CASSLGMLAGARETQYF TGTGCCAGCTCACTCGGGATGTTAGCGGGAGCTCGGGAGACCCAGTACTTC many TRBD2 TRBJ2-5 TRBV18
CASRLYGNTGELFF TGTGCCAGCAGGCTATACGGGAACACCGGGGAGCTGTTTTTT many . TRBJ2-2 TRBV6-1
CASSQSRIGPYNSPLHF TGTGCCAGCAGTCAAAGCCGCATTGGCCCCTATAATTCACCCCTCCACTTT few . TRBJ1-6 TRBV12-3/TRBV12-4
CAWSATQETQYF TGTGCCTGGAGTGCAACCCAAGAGACCCAGTACTTC many . TRBJ2-5 TRBV30
CASSNLGGTQYF TGTGCCAGCAGCAACTTGGGTGGTACGCAGTATTTT many . TRBJ2-3 TRBV11-1
CASSPGLAVLEQYF TGTGCCAGCTCCCCGGGACTAGCGGTCTTAGAGCAGTACTTC many TRBD2 TRBJ2-7 TRBV18
CSVETSGSHEQYF TGCAGCGTTGAGACTAGCGGGAGCCACGAGCAGTACTTC many TRBD2 TRBJ2-7 TRBV29-1
CASSTDSTNTGELFF TGTGCCAGCTCAACCGACAGCACGAACACCGGGGAGCTGTTTTTT few . TRBJ2-2 TRBV18
CATSDFGTPAYNEQFF TGTGCCACCAGTGATTTTGGGACACCAGCTTACAATGAGCAGTTCTTC few . TRBJ2-1 TRBV24-1
CASTSRTGSYEQYF TGCGCCAGCACCTCTCGGACAGGTTCCTACGAGCAGTACTTC many TRBD1 TRBJ2-7 TRBV5-1
CASSQVGDVEAGFF TGCGCCAGCAGCCAAGTGGGAGACGTCGAGGCCGGGTTCTTC . . TRBJ2-1 TRBV4-1
CATSLLAASTDTQYF TGTGCCACGTCTCTACTAGCGGCGAGCACAGATACGCAGTATTTT few TRBD2 TRBJ2-3 TRBV15